This T cell receptor (beta chain) was identified during a study of post-analysis software for immune sequencing data. Prepared libraries of TCR beta cDNA carried unique molecular identifiers. T cells numbering 1 to 10 million yielded some 480,000 cDNA molecules. A single record per CDR3 protein comes from TCRdb applying MiXCR to the PCR reads. This sample carries hundreds of thousands of distinct CDR3 sequences, 25% to 30% of them seen once, and the ten largest clones take around 0.56%. The germline CDR1 and CDR2 sequences are MNHEY and SMNVEV (reference sequence). The length of the CDR3 is 16 residues. The V end was cut by 3 bases, the J end by 4 bases, with 18 bases between. Study-level findings and limits: Five TRBV segments were significantly more frequent in patients than in controls. TRBV5-6, TRBV5-1 and TRBV20-1 were among these segments. Clustering by F measure revealed strong co-clustering among samples prepared together in one batch. For normalized Chao1 diversity, multiple sclerosis patients scored significantly lower than controls did.

A remark on this clonotype: Its antigen is still unknown.

Specimen: blood. The V gene is TRBV27, the J gene TRBJ1-2, with a tentative D call TRBD1 (5 bases). The TCR comes from a girl between 5 and 17 years old with multiple sclerosis. CDR3 sequence reads: CASSFRQGFGVYGYTF. The CDR3 DNA reads as TGTGCCAGCAGTTTCAGGCAGGGTTTCGGAGTCTATGGCTACACCTTC.